This T cell receptor (beta chain) was documented in a study of regulatory T cells in long-lasting Graves disease. Time point denoted: newly diagnosed GD, antithyroid drugs for less than 3 months. Preparation of the TCR library used RNA extracted from PBMCs. The diagnosis of Graves' disease used American Thyroid Association guidelines. This clonotype has just a few counts. iRepertoire HTBI primers and Arm-PCR of CDR3 regions built TCR beta libraries. A single record per CDR3 protein comes from TCRdb applying MiXCR to the multiplex PCR reads. The sample consists of about 620,000 distinct CDR3 sequences, roughly 15% of them appearing once. This sample also belongs to another study, concerning T cells in Graves' hyperthyroidism and ophthalmopathy. As reported in that work: Most thyroid clonotypes expanded above 0.001 were also detected in blood. Ophthalmopathy was model-predicted a median about 6.7 months pre-onset.

The sequence was collected from a woman between 25 and 40 years old with Graves disease. Sequencing was performed on peripheral blood mononuclear cells (PBMCs), taken at new diagnosis, from a patient treated with antithyroid drugs.

CDR3 amino acids: CASSSGTLRETQYF. In DNA form, the CDR3 reads TGCGCCAGCAGCTCCGGGACCCTCAGGGAGACCCAGTACTTC. The chain links TRBV5-1 to TRBJ2-5; possibly TRBD1 or TRBD2 for D (5 bases each). V lost 3 bases and J 5 bases, leaving 14 bases between the germline ends. CDR1 and CDR2 (germline): SGHRS, YFSETQ. The CDR3 covers 14 residues.